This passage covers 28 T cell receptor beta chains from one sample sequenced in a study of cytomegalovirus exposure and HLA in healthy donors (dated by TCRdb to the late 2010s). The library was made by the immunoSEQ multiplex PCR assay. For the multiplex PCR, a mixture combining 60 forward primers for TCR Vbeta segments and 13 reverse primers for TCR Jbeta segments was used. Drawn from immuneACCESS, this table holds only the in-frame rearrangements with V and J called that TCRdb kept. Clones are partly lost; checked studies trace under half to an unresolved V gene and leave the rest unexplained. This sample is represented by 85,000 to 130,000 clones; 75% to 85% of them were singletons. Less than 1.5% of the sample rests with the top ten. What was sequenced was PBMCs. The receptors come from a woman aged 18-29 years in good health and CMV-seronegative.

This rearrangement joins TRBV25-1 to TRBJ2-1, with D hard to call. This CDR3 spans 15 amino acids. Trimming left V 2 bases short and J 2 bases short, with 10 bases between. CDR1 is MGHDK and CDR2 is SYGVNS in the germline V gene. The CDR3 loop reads CASSELGTPYNEQFF. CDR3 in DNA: TGTGCCAGCAGTGAACTCGGTACCCCCTACAATGAGCAGTTCTTC.

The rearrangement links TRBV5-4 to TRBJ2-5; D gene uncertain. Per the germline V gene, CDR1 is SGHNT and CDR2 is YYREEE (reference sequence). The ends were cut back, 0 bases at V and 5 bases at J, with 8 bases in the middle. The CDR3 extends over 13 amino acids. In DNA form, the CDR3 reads TGTGCCAGCAGCTTGGGCCCGCGGGAGACCCAGTACTTC. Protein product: CASSLGPRETQYF.

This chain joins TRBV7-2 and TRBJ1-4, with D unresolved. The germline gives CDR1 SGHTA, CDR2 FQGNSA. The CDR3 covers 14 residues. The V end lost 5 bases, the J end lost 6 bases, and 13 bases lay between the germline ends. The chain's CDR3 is CASSTQVQDEKLFF. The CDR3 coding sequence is TGTGCCAGCAGCACCCAGGTGCAGGATGAAAAACTGTTTTTT.

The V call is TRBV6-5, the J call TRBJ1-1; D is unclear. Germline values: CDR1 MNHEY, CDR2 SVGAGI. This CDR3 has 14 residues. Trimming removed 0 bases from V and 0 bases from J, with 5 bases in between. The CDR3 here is CASSYSSLNTEAFF. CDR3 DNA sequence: TGTGCCAGCAGTTACTCTAGCTTGAACACTGAAGCTTTCTTT.

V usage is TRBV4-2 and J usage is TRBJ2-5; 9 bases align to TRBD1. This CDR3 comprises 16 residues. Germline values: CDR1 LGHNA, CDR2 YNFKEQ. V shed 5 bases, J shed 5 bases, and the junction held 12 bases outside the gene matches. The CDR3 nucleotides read TGTGCCAGCAGCGCAGGCGACAGGGGGGAGTTGGAGACCCAGTACTTC. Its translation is CASSAGDRGELETQYF.

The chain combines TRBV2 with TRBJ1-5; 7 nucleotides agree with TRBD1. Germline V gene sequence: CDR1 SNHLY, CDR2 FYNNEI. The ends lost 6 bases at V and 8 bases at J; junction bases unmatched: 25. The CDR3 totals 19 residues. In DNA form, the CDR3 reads TGTGCCAGCAGGGACAGGCGGCCCGCAATTAATGACCGTAATGAGCCCCAGCATTTT. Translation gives CASRDRRPAINDRNEPQHF. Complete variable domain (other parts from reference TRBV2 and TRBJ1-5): EPEVTQTPSHQVTQMGQEVILRCVPISNHLYFYWYRQILGQKVEFLVSFYNNEISEKSEIFDDQFSVERPDGSNFTLKIRSTKLEDSAMYFCASRDRRPAINDRNEPQHFGDGTRLSIL.

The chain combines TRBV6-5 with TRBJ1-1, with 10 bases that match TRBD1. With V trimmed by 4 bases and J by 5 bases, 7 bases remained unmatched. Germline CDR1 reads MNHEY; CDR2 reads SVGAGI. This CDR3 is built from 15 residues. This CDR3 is CASSSRTGGGTEAFF. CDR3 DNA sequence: TGTGCCAGCAGTTCCAGGACAGGGGGGGGAACTGAAGCTTTCTTT.

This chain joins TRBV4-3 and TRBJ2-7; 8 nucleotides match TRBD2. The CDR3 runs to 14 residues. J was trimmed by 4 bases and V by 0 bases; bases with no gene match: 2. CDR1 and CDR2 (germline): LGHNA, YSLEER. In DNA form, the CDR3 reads TGCGCCAGCAGCCAAGACAGACTAGCGTACGAGCAGTACTTC. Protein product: CASSQDRLAYEQYF.

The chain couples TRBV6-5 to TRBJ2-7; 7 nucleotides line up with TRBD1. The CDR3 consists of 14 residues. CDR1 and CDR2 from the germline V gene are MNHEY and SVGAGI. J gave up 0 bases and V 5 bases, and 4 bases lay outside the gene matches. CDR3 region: CASSRQGPSYEQYF. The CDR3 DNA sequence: TGTGCCAGCAGTCGACAGGGTCCCTCCTACGAGCAGTACTTC.

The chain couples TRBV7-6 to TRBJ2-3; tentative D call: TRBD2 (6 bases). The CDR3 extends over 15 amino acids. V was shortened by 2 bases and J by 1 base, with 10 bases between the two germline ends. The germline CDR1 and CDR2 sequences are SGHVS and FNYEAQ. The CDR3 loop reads CASSLLGEGTDTQYF. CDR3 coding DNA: TGTGCCAGCAGCTTACTGGGGGAGGGCACAGATACGCAGTATTTT.

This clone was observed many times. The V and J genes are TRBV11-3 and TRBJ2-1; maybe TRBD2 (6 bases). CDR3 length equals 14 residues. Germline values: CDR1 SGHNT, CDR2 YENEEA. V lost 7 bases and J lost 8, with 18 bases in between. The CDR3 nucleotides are TGTGCCAGCACCCCGGGGACTTCCCTCTATGAGCAGTTCTTC. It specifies CASTPGTSLYEQFF.

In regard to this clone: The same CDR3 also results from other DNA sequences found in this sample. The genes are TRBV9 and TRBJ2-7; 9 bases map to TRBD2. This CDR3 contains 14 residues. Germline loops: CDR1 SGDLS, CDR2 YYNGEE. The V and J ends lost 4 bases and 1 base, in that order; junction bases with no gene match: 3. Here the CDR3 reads CASSLTSGSYEQYF. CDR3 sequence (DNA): TGTGCCAGCAGCCTGACTAGCGGTTCCTACGAGCAGTACTTC. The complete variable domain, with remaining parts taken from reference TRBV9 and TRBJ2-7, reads DSGVTQTPKHLITATGQRVTLRCSPRSGDLSVYWYQQSLDQGLQFLIQYYNGEERAKGNILERFSAQQFPDLHSELNLSSLELGDSALYFCASSLTSGSYEQYFGPGTRLTVT.

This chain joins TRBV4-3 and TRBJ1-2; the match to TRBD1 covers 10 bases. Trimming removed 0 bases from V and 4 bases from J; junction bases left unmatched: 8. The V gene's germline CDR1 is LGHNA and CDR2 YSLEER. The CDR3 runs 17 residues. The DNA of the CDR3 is TGCGCCAGCAGCCAAGACCGACAGGGGGCGCCCCTCTATGGCTACACCTTC. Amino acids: CASSQDRQGAPLYGYTF.

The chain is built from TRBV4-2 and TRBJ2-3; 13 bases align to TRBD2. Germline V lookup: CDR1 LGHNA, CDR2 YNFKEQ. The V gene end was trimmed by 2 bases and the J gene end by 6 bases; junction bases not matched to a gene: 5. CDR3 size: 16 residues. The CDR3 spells CASSQTGLAGSDTQYF. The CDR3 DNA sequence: TGTGCCAGCAGCCAAACGGGACTAGCGGGATCCGATACGCAGTATTTT.

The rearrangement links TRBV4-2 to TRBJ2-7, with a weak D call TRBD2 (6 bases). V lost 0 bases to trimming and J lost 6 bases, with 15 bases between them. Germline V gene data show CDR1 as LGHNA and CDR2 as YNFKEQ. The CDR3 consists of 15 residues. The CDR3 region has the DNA TGTGCCAGCAGCCAAGAAAGCGGGCTTAGGCGCGAGCAGTACTTC. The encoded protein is CASSQESGLRREQYF.

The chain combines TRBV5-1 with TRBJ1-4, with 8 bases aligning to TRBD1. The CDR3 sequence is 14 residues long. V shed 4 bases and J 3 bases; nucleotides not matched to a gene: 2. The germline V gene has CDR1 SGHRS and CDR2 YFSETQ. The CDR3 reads CASSRGQANEKLFF. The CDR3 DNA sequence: TGCGCCAGCAGCCGGGGACAGGCTAATGAAAAACTGTTTTTT.

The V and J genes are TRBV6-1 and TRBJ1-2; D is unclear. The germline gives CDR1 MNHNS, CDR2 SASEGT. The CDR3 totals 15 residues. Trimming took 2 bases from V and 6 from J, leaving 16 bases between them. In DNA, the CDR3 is TGTGCCAGCAGTGAATCGGTTGCTTGGAGAGATGGCTACACCTTC. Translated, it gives CASSESVAWRDGYTF.

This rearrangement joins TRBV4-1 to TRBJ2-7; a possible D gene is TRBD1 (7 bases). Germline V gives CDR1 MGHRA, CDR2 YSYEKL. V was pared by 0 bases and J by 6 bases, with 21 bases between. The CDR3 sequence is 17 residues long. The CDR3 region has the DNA TGCGCCAGCAGCCAAGATTGGGAACAGGGGCTGGGGGGCGAGCAGTACTTC. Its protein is CASSQDWEQGLGGEQYF.

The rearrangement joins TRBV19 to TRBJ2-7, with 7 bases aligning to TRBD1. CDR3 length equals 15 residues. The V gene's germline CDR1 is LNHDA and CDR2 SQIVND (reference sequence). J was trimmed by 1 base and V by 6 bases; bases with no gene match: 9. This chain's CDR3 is CASSGSRDRSYEQYF. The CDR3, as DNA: TGTGCCAGTAGCGGATCCCGGGACAGATCCTACGAGCAGTACTTC. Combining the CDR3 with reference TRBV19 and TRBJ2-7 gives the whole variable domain DGGITQSPKYLFRKEGQNVTLSCEQNLNHDAMYWYRQDPGQGLRLIYYSQIVNDFQKGDIAEGYSVSREKKESFPLTVTSAQKNPTAFYLCASSGSRDRSYEQYFGPGTRLTVT.

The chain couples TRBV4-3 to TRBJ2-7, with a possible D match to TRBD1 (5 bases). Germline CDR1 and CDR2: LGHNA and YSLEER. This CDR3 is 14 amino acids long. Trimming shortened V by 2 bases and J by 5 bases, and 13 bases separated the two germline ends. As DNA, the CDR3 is TGCGCCAGCAGCCAATACAGGACCGCCGACGAGCAGTACTTC. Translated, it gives CASSQYRTADEQYF.

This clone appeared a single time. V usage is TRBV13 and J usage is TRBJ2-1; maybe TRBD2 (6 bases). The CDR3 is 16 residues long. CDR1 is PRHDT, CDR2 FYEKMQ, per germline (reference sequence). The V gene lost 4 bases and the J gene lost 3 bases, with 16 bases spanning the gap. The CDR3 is CASSSGRAGSYNEQFF. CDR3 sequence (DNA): TGTGCCAGCAGCTCGGGTAGGGCGGGGAGCTACAATGAGCAGTTCTTC.

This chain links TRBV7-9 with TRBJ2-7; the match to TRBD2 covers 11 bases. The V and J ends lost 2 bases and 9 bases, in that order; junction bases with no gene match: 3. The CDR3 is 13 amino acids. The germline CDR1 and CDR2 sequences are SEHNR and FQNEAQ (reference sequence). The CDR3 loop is CASSLRLAGTQYF. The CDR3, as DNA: TGTGCCAGCAGCTTAAGACTAGCGGGAACGCAGTACTTC. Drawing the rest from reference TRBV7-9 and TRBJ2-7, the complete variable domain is DTGVSQNPRHKITKRGQNVTFRCDPISEHNRLYWYRQTLGQGPEFLTYFQNEAQLEKSRLLSDRFSAERPKGSFSTLEIQRTEQGDSAMYLCASSLRLAGTQYFGPGTRLTVT.

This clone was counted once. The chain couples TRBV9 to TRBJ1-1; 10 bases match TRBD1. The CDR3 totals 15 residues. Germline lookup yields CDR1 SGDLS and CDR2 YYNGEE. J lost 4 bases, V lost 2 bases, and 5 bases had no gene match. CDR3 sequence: CASSVAGTGVTEAFF. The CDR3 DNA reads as TGTGCCAGCAGCGTGGCCGGGACAGGGGTCACTGAAGCTTTCTTT.

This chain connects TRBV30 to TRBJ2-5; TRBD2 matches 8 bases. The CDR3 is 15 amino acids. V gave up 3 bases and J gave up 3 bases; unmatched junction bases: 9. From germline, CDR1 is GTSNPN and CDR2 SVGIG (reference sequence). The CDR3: CAWRDLLAAKETQYF. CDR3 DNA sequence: TGTGCCTGGAGGGACTTACTAGCGGCTAAAGAGACCCAGTACTTC.

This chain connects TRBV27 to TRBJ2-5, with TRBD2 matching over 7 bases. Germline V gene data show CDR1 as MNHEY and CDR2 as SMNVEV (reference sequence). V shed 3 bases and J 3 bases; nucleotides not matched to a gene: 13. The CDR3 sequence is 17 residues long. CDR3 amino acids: CASSFFFSRGGEETQYF. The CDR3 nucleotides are TGTGCCAGCAGTTTTTTCTTTTCTCGGGGAGGGGAAGAGACCCAGTACTTC.

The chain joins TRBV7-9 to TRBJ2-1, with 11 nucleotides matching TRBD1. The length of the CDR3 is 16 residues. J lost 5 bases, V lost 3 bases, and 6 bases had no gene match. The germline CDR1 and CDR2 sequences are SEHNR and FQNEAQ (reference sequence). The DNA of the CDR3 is TGTGCCAGCAGCTTGATTGGACAGGGGGCTGACAATGAGCAGTTCTTC. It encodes CASSLIGQGADNEQFF.

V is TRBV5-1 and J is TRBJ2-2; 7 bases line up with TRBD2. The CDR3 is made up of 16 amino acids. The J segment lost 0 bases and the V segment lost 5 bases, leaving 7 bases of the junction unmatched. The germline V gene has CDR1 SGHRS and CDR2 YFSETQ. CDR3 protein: CASRGVGGTNTGELFF. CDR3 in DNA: TGCGCCAGCAGGGGAGTCGGGGGGACGAACACCGGGGAGCTGTTTTTT.

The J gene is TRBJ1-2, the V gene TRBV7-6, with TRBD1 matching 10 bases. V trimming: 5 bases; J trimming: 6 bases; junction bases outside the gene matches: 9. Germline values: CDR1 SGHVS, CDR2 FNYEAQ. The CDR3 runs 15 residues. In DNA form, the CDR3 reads TGTGCCAGCAGCCTATCGACAGGGGGCTTGGATGGCTACACCTTC. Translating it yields CASSLSTGGLDGYTF.